This TCR beta chain was identified in a study of blood T cell repertoires in COVID-19. Background on the study: The origin of the acute and convalescent COVID-19 samples was the United States, Italy and Spain. PBMCs, B-cell-depleted T cells, or T cells were the source of the cDNA or gDNA that made up the material.

Per the germline V gene, CDR1 is WNHNN and CDR2 is SYGVQD (reference sequence). The CDR3 contains 12 residues. V lost 5 bases and J lost 9; bases outside the gene matches: 4. The authors' processing: Using reference gene primer amplification, nucleated cell counts were estimated. The protocol was immunoSEQ multiplex PCR, while the TCRdb copy is restricted to in-frame clones and leaves out a portion. The D gene and trimming were derived from the DNA, and the V and J assignments and clone size from that table. This sample yields roughly 280,000 clones, of which 80% to 90% are seen a single time; around 10% belongs to the top ten.

This chain joins TRBV10-1 and TRBJ2-3, with 8 bases that match TRBD1. This clonotype was obtained from a woman in her 70s with acute or convalescent COVID-19. The sample consisted of peripheral blood. In DNA form, the CDR3 reads TGCGCCAGCAGTAACGGACAGGGAACGCAGTATTTT. This encodes CASSNGQGTQYF.